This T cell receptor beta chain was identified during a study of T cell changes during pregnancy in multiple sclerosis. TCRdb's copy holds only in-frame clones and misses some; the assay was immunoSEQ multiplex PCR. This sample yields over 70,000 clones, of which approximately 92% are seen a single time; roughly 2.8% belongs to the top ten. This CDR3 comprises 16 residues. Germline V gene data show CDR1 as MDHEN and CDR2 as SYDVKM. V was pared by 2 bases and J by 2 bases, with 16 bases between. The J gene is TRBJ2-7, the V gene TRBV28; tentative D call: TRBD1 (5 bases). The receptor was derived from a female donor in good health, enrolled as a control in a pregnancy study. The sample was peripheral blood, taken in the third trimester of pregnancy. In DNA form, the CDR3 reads TGTGCCAGCAGTTTAGCTTCCAGGGAAGAGACCTACGAGCAGTACTTC. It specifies CASSLASREETYEQYF.